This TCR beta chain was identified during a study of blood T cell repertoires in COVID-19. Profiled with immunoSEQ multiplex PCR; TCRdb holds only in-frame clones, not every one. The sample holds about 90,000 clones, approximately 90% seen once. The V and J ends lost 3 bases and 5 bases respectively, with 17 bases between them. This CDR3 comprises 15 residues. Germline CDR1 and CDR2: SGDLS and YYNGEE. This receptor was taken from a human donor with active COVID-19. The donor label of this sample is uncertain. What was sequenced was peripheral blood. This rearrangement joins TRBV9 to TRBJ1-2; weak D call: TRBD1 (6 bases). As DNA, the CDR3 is TGTGCCAGCAGCGGGGATCCCGGGACACAGTATGGCTACACCTTC. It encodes CASSGDPGTQYGYTF.